The T cell receptor (beta chain) described here comes from a study of T cell responses to AZD1222 COVID-19 vaccine (dated by TCRdb to the early 2020s). Describing the broader study: A total of just over 230 trial participants underwent TCR sequencing, of whom under 220 had received two doses of AZD1222 and around 26 had received two doses of the MenACWY control vaccine. Enrollment into the trials was organized by age into subgroups of 18-55, 56-69 and 70-plus years, and those subgroups contained around 150, 28 and 57 TCR-sequenced participants, respectively.

The time point label corresponds to: about 28 days (+/-7) after the second vaccine dose. AZD1222 recipients given second doses at about 4 weeks or at about 12 weeks were pooled, since spike-specific TCR depth and breadth were not found to differ between the two schedules. Vaccinee samples were obtained from the UK trials COV001 and COV002, which included a single-blind randomized controlled phase 2/3 trial of AZD1222 (ChAdOx1 nCoV-19) in healthy adults. Trial participant PBMC samples were collected at day 0 and day 28 after the second dose for TCRbeta chain sequencing. About this clone itself: There is no known antigen for this receptor. No quality values exist for individual bases; no much larger clone is one base distant.

The CDR3 regions of human TCRbeta chains were analyzed by immunosequencing. Per the authors' processing: Repertoire TCRs were checked for matches against a reference library of SARS-CoV-2-specific TCRs that had been generated using the MIRA antigen-specificity platform. Breadth was defined as the fraction of unique TCRs that were SARS-CoV-2-associated. Depth was defined as the fraction of total T cells that were SARS-CoV-2-associated. Using the MIRA data, each spike-specific TCR was assigned both to the spike region to which the TCR was reactive and to a CD4 or CD8 class. Log10-transformed breadth and depth values were compared by one-way ANOVA with Sidak's multiple comparisons tests. Not all clones reach the TCRdb copy of this immuneACCESS table, which keeps in-frame sequences only. Checked studies attribute under half of the gap to unresolved V genes and leave the rest unexplained. V and J calls and clone size are as listed in that table; D and trimming were resolved from the DNA. Across this sample there are some 150,000 clones, with 90% to 95% seen only once. Less than 1.6% of the sample is taken by the ten largest.

The study at large found these results: Participants were mostly white British, with more females than males. The authors suggested clonal diversity may have been underestimated. Conclusions about previously exposed vaccinees were limited because only six AZD1222 recipients were SARS-CoV-2 seropositive at baseline. CD4 TCRs associated with the vaccine covered the entire spike protein, and the dominant responses were in regions 160-218 and 743-854. Reportedly, almost half of the unique spike-specific TCRs recognized epitopes lying outside the regions that are mutated in the B.1.351 and B.1.1.7 variants. Spike-specific TCR breadth and depth rose significantly after two AZD1222 doses compared with day 0 and with MenACWY recipients. Because no day 14 peak-response samples were available, repertoires were characterized only after the peak T cell response. In the small 56-69-year group, the increase in depth fell short of significance, most likely because of low power.

V is cut by 4 bases and J by 8 bases, and the space between the germline ends is 21 bases. The cysteine opens and the phenylalanine closes a CDR3 of 16 amino acids. The CDR3 DNA has 48 bases and is translated from base 1. Taken from the germline V gene (reference sequence), the CDR1 and CDR2 loops are PRHDT and FYEKMQ. The sample in question was peripheral blood, obtained 28 days after the second AZD1222 dose. The clonotype comes from an adult who received the AZD1222 COVID-19 vaccine. Recombination linked TRBV13 to TRBJ1-3; matching of 5 bases hints at TRBD1 as the D gene. The CDR3 region has the sequence CASSSLTMGPADTIYF. The sequenced DNA: TGTGCCAGCAGCTCCCTCACCATGGGGCCAGCAGACACCATATATTTT.